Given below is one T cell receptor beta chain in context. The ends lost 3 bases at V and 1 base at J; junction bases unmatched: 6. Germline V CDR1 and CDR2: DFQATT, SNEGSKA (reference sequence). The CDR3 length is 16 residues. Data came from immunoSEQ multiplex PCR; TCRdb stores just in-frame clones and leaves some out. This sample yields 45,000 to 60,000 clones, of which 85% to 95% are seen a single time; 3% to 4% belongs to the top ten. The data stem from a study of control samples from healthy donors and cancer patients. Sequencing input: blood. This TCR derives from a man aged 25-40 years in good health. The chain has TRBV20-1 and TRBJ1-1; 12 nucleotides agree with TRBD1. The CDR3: CSASPGTGGSNTEAFF. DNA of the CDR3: TGCAGTGCTAGTCCTGGGACAGGGGGCTCGAACACTGAAGCTTTCTTT.